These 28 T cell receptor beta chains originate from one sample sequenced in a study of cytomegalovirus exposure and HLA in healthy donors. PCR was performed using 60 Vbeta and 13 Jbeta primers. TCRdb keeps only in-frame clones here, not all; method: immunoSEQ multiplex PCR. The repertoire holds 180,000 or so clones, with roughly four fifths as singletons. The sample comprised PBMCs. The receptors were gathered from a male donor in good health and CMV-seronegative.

This CDR3 is CASNRDSNTDTQYF. The CDR3 region has the DNA TGTGCCAGCAATCGGGACTCGAATACAGATACGCAGTATTTT. The V and J genes are TRBV6-5 and TRBJ2-3; possible D gene TRBD2, 6 bases. This CDR3 spans 14 amino acids. Trimming left V 7 bases short and J 3 bases short, with 14 bases between. The V gene's germline CDR1 is MNHEY and CDR2 SVGAGI.

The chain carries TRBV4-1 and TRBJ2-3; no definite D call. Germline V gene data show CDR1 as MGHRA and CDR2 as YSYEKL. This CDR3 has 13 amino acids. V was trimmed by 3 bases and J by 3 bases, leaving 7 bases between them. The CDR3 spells CASSHRGTDTQYF. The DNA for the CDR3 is TGCGCCAGCAGCCACCGAGGTACAGATACGCAGTATTTT.

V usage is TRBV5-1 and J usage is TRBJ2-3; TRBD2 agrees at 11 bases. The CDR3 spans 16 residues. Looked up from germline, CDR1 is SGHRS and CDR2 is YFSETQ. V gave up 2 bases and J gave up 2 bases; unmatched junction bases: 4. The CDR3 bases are TGCGCCAGCAGCTTTACTAGCGGGGGTCTCACAGATACGCAGTATTTT. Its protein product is CASSFTSGGLTDTQYF.

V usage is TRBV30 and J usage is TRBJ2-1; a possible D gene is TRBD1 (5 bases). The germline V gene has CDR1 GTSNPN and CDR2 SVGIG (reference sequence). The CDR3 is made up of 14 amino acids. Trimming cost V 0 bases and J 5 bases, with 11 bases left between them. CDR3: CAWSVAGWHNEQFF. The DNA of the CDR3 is TGTGCCTGGAGTGTAGCAGGGTGGCACAATGAGCAGTTCTTC.

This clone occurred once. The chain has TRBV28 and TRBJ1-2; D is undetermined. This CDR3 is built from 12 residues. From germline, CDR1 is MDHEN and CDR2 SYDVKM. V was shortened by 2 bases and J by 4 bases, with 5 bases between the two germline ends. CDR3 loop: CASSLQSYGYTF. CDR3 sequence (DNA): TGTGCCAGCAGTTTACAGTCCTATGGCTACACCTTC.

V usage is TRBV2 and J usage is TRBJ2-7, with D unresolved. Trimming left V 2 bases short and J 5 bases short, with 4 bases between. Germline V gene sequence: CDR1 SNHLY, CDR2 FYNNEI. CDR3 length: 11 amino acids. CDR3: CASSEYDEQYF. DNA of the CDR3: TGTGCCAGCAGTGAATATGACGAGCAGTACTTC.

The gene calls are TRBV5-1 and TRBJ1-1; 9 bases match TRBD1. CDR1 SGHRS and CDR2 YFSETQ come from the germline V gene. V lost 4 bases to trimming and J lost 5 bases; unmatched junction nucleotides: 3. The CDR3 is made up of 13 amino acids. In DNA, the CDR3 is TGCGCCAGCAGCGGACAGGGGAGGACTGAAGCTTTCTTT. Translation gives CASSGQGRTEAFF.

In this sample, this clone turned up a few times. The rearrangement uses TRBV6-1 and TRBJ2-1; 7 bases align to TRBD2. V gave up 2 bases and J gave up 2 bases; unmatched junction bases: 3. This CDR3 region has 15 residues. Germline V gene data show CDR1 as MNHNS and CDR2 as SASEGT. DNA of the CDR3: TGTGCCAGCAGTGAACGGCGGGGGACCTACAATGAGCAGTTCTTC. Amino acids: CASSERRGTYNEQFF.

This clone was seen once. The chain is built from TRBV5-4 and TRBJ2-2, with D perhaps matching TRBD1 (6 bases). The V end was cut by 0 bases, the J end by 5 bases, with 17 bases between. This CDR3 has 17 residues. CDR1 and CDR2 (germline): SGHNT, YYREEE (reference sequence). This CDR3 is CASSLETGTSRTGELFF. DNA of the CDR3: TGTGCCAGCAGCTTGGAGACAGGTACCTCGAGGACCGGGGAGCTGTTTTTT.

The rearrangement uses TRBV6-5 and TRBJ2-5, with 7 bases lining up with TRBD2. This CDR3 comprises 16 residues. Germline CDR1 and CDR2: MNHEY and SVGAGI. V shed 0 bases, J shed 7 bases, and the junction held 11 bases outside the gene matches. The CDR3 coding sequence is TGTGCCAGCAGTTACTCGTACAGCGGGGAGGGAGGGACCCAGTACTTC. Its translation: CASSYSYSGEGGTQYF.

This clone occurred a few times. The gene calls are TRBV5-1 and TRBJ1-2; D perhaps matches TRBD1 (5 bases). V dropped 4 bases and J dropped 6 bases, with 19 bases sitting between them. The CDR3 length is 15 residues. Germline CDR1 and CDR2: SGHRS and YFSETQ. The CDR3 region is CASSPGGGSRDGYTF. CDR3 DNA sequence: TGCGCCAGCAGCCCCGGAGGAGGGTCCAGGGATGGCTACACCTTC.

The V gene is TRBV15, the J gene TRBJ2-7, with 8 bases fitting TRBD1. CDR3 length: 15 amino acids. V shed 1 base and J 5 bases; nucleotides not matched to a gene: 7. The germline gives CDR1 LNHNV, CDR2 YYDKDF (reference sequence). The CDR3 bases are TGTGCCACCAGCAGAGGTCACAGGGGGACAGACGAGCAGTACTTC. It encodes CATSRGHRGTDEQYF.

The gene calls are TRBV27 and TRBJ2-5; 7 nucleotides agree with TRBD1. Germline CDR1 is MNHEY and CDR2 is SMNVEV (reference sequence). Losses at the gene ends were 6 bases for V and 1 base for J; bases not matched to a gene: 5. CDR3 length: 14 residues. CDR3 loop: CASSRGQLQETQYF. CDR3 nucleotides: TGTGCCAGCAGCCGGGGACAGCTCCAAGAGACCCAGTACTTC.

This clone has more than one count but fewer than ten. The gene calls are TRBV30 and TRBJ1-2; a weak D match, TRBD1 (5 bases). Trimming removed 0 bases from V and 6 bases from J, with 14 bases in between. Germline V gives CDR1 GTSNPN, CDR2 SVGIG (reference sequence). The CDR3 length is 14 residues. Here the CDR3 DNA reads TGTGCCTGGAGTGTACGGAGCAGGGTGAATGGCTACACCTTC. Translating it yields CAWSVRSRVNGYTF.

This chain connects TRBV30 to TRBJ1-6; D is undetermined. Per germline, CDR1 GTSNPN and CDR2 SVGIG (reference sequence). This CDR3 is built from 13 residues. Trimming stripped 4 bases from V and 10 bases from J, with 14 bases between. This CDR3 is CAWKSQVQSPLHF. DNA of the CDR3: TGTGCCTGGAAATCGCAGGTTCAATCACCCCTCCACTTT. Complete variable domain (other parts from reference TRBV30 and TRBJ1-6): SQTIHQWPATLVQPVGSPLSLECTVEGTSNPNLYWYRQAAGRGLQLLFYSVGIGQISSEVPQNLSASRPQDRQFILSSKKLLLSDSGFYLCAWKSQVQSPLHFGNGTRLTVT.

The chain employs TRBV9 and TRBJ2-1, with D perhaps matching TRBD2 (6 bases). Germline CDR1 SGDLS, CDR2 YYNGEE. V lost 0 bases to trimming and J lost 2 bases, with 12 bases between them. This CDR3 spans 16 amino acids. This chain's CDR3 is CASSVVGTSAYNEQFF. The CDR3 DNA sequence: TGTGCCAGCAGCGTAGTAGGGACTTCAGCCTACAATGAGCAGTTCTTC.

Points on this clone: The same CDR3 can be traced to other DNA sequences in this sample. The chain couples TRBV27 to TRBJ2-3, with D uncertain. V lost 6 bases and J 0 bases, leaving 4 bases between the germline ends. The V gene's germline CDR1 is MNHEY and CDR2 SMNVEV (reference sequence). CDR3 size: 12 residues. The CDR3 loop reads CASRTSTDTQYF. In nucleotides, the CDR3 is TGTGCCAGCAGGACTAGCACAGATACGCAGTATTTT.

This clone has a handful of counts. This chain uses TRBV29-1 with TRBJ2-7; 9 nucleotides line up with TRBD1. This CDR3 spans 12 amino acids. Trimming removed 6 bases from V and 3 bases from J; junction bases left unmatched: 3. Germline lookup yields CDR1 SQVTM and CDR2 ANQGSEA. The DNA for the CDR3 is TGCAGCGTCCTGACAGGGGGCTACGAGCAGTACTTC. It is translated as CSVLTGGYEQYF.

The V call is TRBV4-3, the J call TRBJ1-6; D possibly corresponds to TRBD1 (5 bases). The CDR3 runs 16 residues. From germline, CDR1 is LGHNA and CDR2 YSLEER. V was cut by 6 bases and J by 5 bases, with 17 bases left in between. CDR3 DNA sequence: TGCGCCAGCAGTTCACCCGCAGGGAGGAATAATTCACCCCTCCACTTT. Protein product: CASSSPAGRNNSPLHF.

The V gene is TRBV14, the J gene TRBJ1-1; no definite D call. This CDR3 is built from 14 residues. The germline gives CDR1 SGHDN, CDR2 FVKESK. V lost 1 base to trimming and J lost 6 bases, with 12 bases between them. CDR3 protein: CASSQVRLGAEAFF. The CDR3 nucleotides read TGTGCCAGCAGCCAAGTAAGGTTGGGCGCTGAAGCTTTCTTT.

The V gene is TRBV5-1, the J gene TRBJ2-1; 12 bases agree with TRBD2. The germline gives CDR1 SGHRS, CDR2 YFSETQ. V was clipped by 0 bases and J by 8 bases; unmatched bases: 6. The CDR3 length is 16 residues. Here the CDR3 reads CASSLGTSGTSDEQFF. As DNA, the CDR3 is TGCGCCAGCAGCTTGGGGACTAGCGGGACCTCAGATGAGCAGTTCTTC.

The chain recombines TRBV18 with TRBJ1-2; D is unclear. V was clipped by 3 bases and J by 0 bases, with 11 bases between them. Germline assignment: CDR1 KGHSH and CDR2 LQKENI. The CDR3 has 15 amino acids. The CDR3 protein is CASSPRGDPNYGYTF. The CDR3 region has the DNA TGTGCCAGCTCACCTCGGGGTGATCCTAACTATGGCTACACCTTC.

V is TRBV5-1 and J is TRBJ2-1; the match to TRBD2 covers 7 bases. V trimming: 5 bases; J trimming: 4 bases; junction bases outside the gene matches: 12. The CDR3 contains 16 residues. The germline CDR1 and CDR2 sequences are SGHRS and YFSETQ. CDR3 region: CASSPPSGVSYNEQFF. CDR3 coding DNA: TGCGCCAGCAGTCCACCGAGCGGGGTTTCTTACAATGAGCAGTTCTTC.

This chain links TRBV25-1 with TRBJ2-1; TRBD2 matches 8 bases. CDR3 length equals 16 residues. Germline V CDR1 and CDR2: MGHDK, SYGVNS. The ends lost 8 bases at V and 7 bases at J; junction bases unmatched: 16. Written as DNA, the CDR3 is TGTGCCAGCGCCGGAGGAAGCGGGAGAATGGGGAATGAGCAGTTCTTC. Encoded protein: CASAGGSGRMGNEQFF.

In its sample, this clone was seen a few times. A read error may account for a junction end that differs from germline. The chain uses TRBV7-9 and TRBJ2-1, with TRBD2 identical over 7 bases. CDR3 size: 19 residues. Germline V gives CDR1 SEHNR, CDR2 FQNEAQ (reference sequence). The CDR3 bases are TGTTCCAGCCCCTACATCGGGTCTAGCGGAAAGAGCTCCTACAATGAGCAGTTCTTC. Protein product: CSSPYIGSSGKSSYNEQFF.

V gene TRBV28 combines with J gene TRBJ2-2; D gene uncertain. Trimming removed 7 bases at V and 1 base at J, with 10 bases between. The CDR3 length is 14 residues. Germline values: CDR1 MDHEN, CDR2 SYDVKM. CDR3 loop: CASIRDGNTGELFF. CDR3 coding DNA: TGTGCCAGCATAAGAGATGGGAACACCGGGGAGCTGTTTTTT.

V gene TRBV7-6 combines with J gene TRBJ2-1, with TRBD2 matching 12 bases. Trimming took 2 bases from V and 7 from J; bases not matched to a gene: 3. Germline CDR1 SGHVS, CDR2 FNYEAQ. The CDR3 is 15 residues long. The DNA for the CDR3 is TGTGCCAGCAGCTTATTAGGACTAGCGGGAAATGAGCAGTTCTTC. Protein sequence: CASSLLGLAGNEQFF.

The DNA of the CDR3 is TGTGCCAGTAGTATTGCGGGTAATTCACCCCTCCACTTT. Translating it yields CASSIAGNSPLHF. This chain links TRBV19 with TRBJ1-6, with no clear D. In germline, CDR1 is LNHDA, CDR2 SQIVND (reference sequence). The CDR3 is 13 amino acids. The germline V and J ends were trimmed by 3 bases and 6 bases, with 6 bases remaining between them. Full variable domain (missing parts from reference TRBV19 and TRBJ1-6): DGGITQSPKYLFRKEGQNVTLSCEQNLNHDAMYWYRQDPGQGLRLIYYSQIVNDFQKGDIAEGYSVSREKKESFPLTVTSAQKNPTAFYLCASSIAGNSPLHFGNGTRLTVT.